This T cell receptor beta chain was observed in a study of OX40 agonist ivuxolimab in advanced cancers. Study-wide background: Ivuxolimab is a fully human IgG2 antibody that activates OX40 (CD134).

The CDR3 is made up of 13 amino acids. Trimming took 5 bases from V and 5 from J, leaving 12 bases between them. Germline assignment: CDR1 MNHNS and CDR2 SASEGT. Only in-frame clones appear in the TCRdb table, and some are missing; sequencing was by immunoSEQ multiplex PCR. The sample consists of tens of thousands of clones, approximately 80% of them appearing once. The source of this sequence is an adult with an advanced solid tumor such as melanoma, head and neck, liver or kidney cancer. The chain employs TRBV6-1 and TRBJ1-2, with TRBD1 as a possible D gene (5 bases). Sequencing used CD4+ or CD8+ T cells sorted from blood, obtained in a trial of the OX40 agonist ivuxolimab. This chain's CDR3 is CASSLATGYGYTF. CDR3 in DNA: TGTGCCAGCAGTCTGGCCACAGGATATGGCTACACCTTC.